This is a list of T cell receptor beta chains from one sample in a study of T cells in Graves' hyperthyroidism and ophthalmopathy. TCRdb used MiXCR to reprocess the multiplex PCR reads, holding one entry per CDR3 protein. The sample carries under 300,000 distinct CDR3 sequences, 20% to 30% recorded once. The specimen sequenced was blood. The receptors stem from a man aged 40-49 years with Graves' hyperthyroidism that later progressed to Graves' ophthalmopathy. Both conserved end residues are trimmed from each CDR3. The order of the fields is CDR3 length, V gene, J gene, CDR3 protein.

CDR3 length: 14; V gene: TRBV7-3; J gene: TRBJ2-5; CDR3 protein: ASSLRGGSSGETQY
CDR3 length: 9; V gene: TRBV19; J gene: TRBJ1-2; CDR3 protein: ASSGGTGYT
CDR3 length: 12; V gene: TRBV7-9; J gene: TRBJ1-2; CDR3 protein: ASSTGTDPYGYT
CDR3 length: 12; V gene: TRBV5-1; J gene: TRBJ1-3; CDR3 protein: ASRTASSGNTIY
CDR3 length: 12; V gene: TRBV28; J gene: TRBJ2-6; CDR3 protein: ASSKRSGANVLT
CDR3 length: 16; V gene: TRBV9; J gene: TRBJ2-2; CDR3 protein: ASSPGTSVKWLSGELF
CDR3 length: 12; V gene: TRBV10-3; J gene: TRBJ2-7; CDR3 protein: AIRPGQGAFEQY
CDR3 length: 13; V gene: TRBV6-1; J gene: TRBJ1-2; CDR3 protein: ASSESRQVNYGYT
CDR3 length: 12; V gene: TRBV18; J gene: TRBJ1-5; CDR3 protein: ASSSGGRNQPQH
CDR3 length: 13; V gene: TRBV19; J gene: TRBJ2-7; CDR3 protein: ASSIDGTGAYEQY
CDR3 length: 10; V gene: TRBV2; J gene: TRBJ2-5; CDR3 protein: ASRKSGETQY
CDR3 length: 10; V gene: TRBV12-3/TRBV12-4; J gene: TRBJ2-7; CDR3 protein: ASSFAVYEQY
CDR3 length: 14; V gene: TRBV11-1; J gene: TRBJ1-1; CDR3 protein: ASSSTRDTPNTEAF
CDR3 length: 9; V gene: TRBV29-1; J gene: TRBJ1-1; CDR3 protein: SVSWEVAAF
CDR3 length: 11; V gene: TRBV12-3/TRBV12-4; J gene: TRBJ2-2; CDR3 protein: ASSFRGAGELF
CDR3 length: 12; V gene: TRBV5-1; J gene: TRBJ1-2; CDR3 protein: ASSLDSGKGGYT
CDR3 length: 8; V gene: TRBV2; J gene: TRBJ2-5; CDR3 protein: ASRWETQY
CDR3 length: 12; V gene: TRBV7-9; J gene: TRBJ1-2; CDR3 protein: ASSRTGKVSGYT
CDR3 length: 11; V gene: TRBV20-1; J gene: TRBJ1-1; CDR3 protein: SATPGQLTEAF
CDR3 length: 13; V gene: TRBV25-1; J gene: TRBJ2-2; CDR3 protein: ASSESGGNTGELF
CDR3 length: 13; V gene: TRBV6-5; J gene: TRBJ1-2; CDR3 protein: ASSYRQARGYGYT
CDR3 length: 12; V gene: TRBV5-6; J gene: TRBJ2-7; CDR3 protein: ASSLEAGVAEQY
CDR3 length: 12; V gene: TRBV28; J gene: TRBJ2-7; CDR3 protein: ASSGTGGYYEQY
CDR3 length: 10; V gene: TRBV6-2/TRBV6-3; J gene: TRBJ1-1; CDR3 protein: AAGDGNTEAF
CDR3 length: 12; V gene: TRBV20-1; J gene: TRBJ2-4; CDR3 protein: SAHPTENLNIQY
CDR3 length: 11; V gene: TRBV7-2; J gene: TRBJ1-2; CDR3 protein: ASSSGPGYGYT
CDR3 length: 14; V gene: TRBV6-2/TRBV6-3; J gene: TRBJ1-3; CDR3 protein: ASTPYGTVSGNTIY
CDR3 length: 11; V gene: TRBV29-1; J gene: TRBJ2-7; CDR3 protein: SVETTGGDEQY
CDR3 length: 11; V gene: TRBV12-5; J gene: TRBJ1-1; CDR3 protein: ASGRRDSRVTF
CDR3 length: 14; V gene: TRBV5-1; J gene: TRBJ1-1; CDR3 protein: ASSQRMVSLMAEAF
CDR3 length: 17; V gene: TRBV9; J gene: TRBJ1-2; CDR3 protein: ASSGGRGPGLPRLYGYT
CDR3 length: 11; V gene: TRBV9; J gene: TRBJ1-1; CDR3 protein: ASSNDRGTEAF
CDR3 length: 9; V gene: TRBV29-1; J gene: TRBJ2-7; CDR3 protein: SFRSAYEQY
CDR3 length: 17; V gene: TRBV9; J gene: TRBJ2-5; CDR3 protein: ASSVGPMTSGAAQETQY
CDR3 length: 14; V gene: TRBV11-1; J gene: TRBJ2-7; CDR3 protein: ASSSPPAGARYEQY
CDR3 length: 13; V gene: TRBV6-2/TRBV6-3; J gene: TRBJ2-7; CDR3 protein: ASSYSFGRGYEQY
CDR3 length: 12; V gene: TRBV12-3/TRBV12-4; J gene: TRBJ2-5; CDR3 protein: ASSLDRVRETQY
CDR3 length: 13; V gene: TRBV12-3/TRBV12-4; J gene: TRBJ2-2; CDR3 protein: ASRDGQVWGGELF
CDR3 length: 12; V gene: TRBV7-8; J gene: TRBJ2-7; CDR3 protein: ASSPGRATYEQY
CDR3 length: 11; V gene: TRBV27; J gene: TRBJ1-2; CDR3 protein: ASWTPGQRGYT
CDR3 length: 12; V gene: TRBV6-2/TRBV6-3; J gene: TRBJ2-7; CDR3 protein: ASSSQRGTYEQH
CDR3 length: 14; V gene: TRBV30; J gene: TRBJ2-5; CDR3 protein: AWHPGTGLSWETQY
CDR3 length: 11; V gene: TRBV20-1; J gene: TRBJ2-5; CDR3 protein: SAPGAIGETQY
CDR3 length: 11; V gene: TRBV20-1; J gene: TRBJ1-2; CDR3 protein: SAQTGQIYGYT
CDR3 length: 13; V gene: TRBV6-1; J gene: TRBJ2-2; CDR3 protein: ASRPRGPSAGELF
CDR3 length: 11; V gene: TRBV24-1; J gene: TRBJ2-7; CDR3 protein: ATSDVGRYEQY